A single TCR beta chain is shown here with its context. This sample is part of a study of cytomegalovirus exposure and HLA in healthy donors. CDR3 length: 11 amino acids. Germline V CDR1 and CDR2: DFQATT, SNEGSKA (reference sequence). Generated by immunoSEQ multiplex PCR, the TCRdb table keeps only in-frame clones and is missing some. The table lists 120,000 to 150,000 clones, approximately 86% of them singletons. Sequencing input: PBMCs. This TCR came from a woman aged 18-29 years in good health and CMV-seropositive. The rearrangement uses TRBV20-1 and TRBJ1-2; D gene ambiguous. The CDR3 protein is CRSGGFDGYTF. In DNA form, the CDR3 reads TGCAGGTCGGGCGGGTTCGATGGCTACACCTTC.